A selection of T cell receptor beta chains follows, all from one sample in a study of cytomegalovirus exposure and HLA in healthy donors. The assay was immunoSEQ multiplex PCR, and TCRdb's table has in-frame clones only and misses some. This table has under 150,000 clones, around nine tenths appearing once. Sequenced: PBMCs. Receptors were obtained from a woman aged 18-29 years in good health and CMV-seropositive. The CDR3 runs from the conserved cysteine through the conserved F or W. Fields, in order: J gene, clone size, V gene, D gene, CDR3 DNA, CDR3 protein. The D gene is left open where the match is weak. Clone size is given for some rows only: seen once, a few or many times, or a class if the clone is expanded.

>TRBJ2-7|NA|TRBV7-9|TRBD1
TGTGCCAGCAGCTTAGAAGGGACAGGCGAGCAGTACTTC
CASSLEGTGEQYF
>TRBJ1-3|NA|TRBV5-4|TRBD1
TGTGCCAGCAGCTTTGGGACAGGGGAAGGAAACACCATATATTTT
CASSFGTGEGNTIYF
>TRBJ1-2|few|TRBV30|TRBD1
TGTGCCTGGAGCCTCCGAGGGGGCTGGAGCTATGGCTACACCTTC
CAWSLRGGWSYGYTF
>TRBJ1-1|NA|TRBV5-1|TRBD1
TGCGCCAGCAGCTGGGACAGATACACTGAAGCTTTCTTT
CASSWDRYTEAFF
>TRBJ2-5|NA|TRBV9|TRBD1
TGTGCCAGCAGCGCACCACCCACAGGGGGCGGGCAAGAGACCCAGTACTTC
CASSAPPTGGGQETQYF
>TRBJ2-7|NA|TRBV5-1|NA
TGCGCCAGCAGCCTTGGACAGTACGAGCAGTACTTC
CASSLGQYEQYF
>TRBJ2-7|NA|TRBV2|NA
TGTGCCAGCATCTCCCCGGGGAGCTCCTACGAGCAGTACTTC
CASISPGSSYEQYF
>TRBJ2-3|NA|TRBV13|NA
TGTGCCAGCAGCTTAGAAACAGGAGACTTCCCAGATACGCAGTATTTT
CASSLETGDFPDTQYF
>TRBJ1-6|NA|TRBV27|TRBD1
TGTGCCAGCAGTCTTAACCGGGACAGGAATTCACCCCTCCACTTT
CASSLNRDRNSPLHF
>TRBJ1-3|NA|TRBV19|TRBD1
TGTGCCAGTAGAGGGACAGGGAGTAGCACCATATATTTT
CASRGTGSSTIYF
>TRBJ1-6|once|TRBV15|TRBD1
TGTGCCACCAGCAGTAGACAGGGCTCCGGGTCACCCCTCCACTTT
CATSSRQGSGSPLHF
>TRBJ2-5|NA|TRBV15|TRBD2
TGTGCCACCAGCACGATTAGCGGGAGTGAGACCCAGTACTTC
CATSTISGSETQYF
>TRBJ1-5|NA|TRBV7-9|TRBD1
TGTGCCAGCAGACCGGGACAGGGGCGTCGTCAGCCCCAGCATTTT
CASRPGQGRRQPQHF
>TRBJ1-2|NA|TRBV7-9|NA
TGTGCCAGCAGCTCAGCGGCCGGACACGATGGCTACACCTTC
CASSSAAGHDGYTF
>TRBJ2-5|once|TRBV5-1|TRBD1
TGCGCCAGCAGCACGGGACAGGGCCGAGAGACCCAGTACTTC
CASSTGQGRETQYF
>TRBJ2-7|NA|TRBV15|NA
TGTGCCACCAGCAGCCGGGACTTACGGTACGAGCAGTACTTC
CATSSRDLRYEQYF
>TRBJ1-5|NA|TRBV27|NA
TGTGCCAGCAGCAGGGGCGGCGGTCAGCCCCAGCATTTT
CASSRGGGQPQHF
>TRBJ1-6|NA|TRBV30|TRBD1
TGTGCCTCGGGTTTGGGACAGCGTAATTCACCCCTCCACTTT
CASGLGQRNSPLHF
>TRBJ2-1|NA|TRBV5-3|TRBD1
TGTGCCAGAAGCCCCCAACCCCGGGACAGTGATAACAATGAGCAGTTCTTC
CARSPQPRDSDNNEQFF
>TRBJ1-6|NA|TRBV14|NA
TGTGCCAGCAGCCAGTTTATGGGGCAGACCAATTCACCCCTCCACTTT
CASSQFMGQTNSPLHF
>TRBJ1-2|once|TRBV5-1|TRBD1
TGCGCCAGCAGCACATGGACAGGGGAGGACTATGGCTACACCTTC
CASSTWTGEDYGYTF
>TRBJ2-7|NA|TRBV7-8|TRBD2
TGTGCCAGCAGCCGAGGGACTAGCGGGAGCTCCTACGAGCAGTACTTC
CASSRGTSGSSYEQYF
>TRBJ2-5|NA|TRBV5-1|NA
TGCGCCAGCAGCTCATCCAGGGTTTCCCACCAAGAGACCCAGTACTTC
CASSSSRVSHQETQYF
>TRBJ2-7|NA|TRBV14|TRBD1
TGTGCCAGCAGCCAAGGGGACAGGGTCTATAAAGAGCAGTACTTC
CASSQGDRVYKEQYF
>TRBJ2-7|once|TRBV7-2|NA
TGTGCCAGCAGCCCGGACTTGTTCGAGCAGTACTTC
CASSPDLFEQYF
>TRBJ1-2|NA|TRBV9|TRBD1
TGTGCCAGCAGCGATCAACGGGACAGAGGGAACTATGGCTACACCTTC
CASSDQRDRGNYGYTF
>TRBJ1-6|NA|TRBV5-4|TRBD1
TGTGCCAGCAGCCCGGGTCGACAGGGTCCTGGGAATTCACCCCTCCACTTT
CASSPGRQGPGNSPLHF
>TRBJ2-7|few|TRBV27|NA
TGTGCCAGCAGTTGGACGGGGACTTCCTACGAGCAGTACTTC
CASSWTGTSYEQYF
>TRBJ1-2|NA|TRBV2|NA
TGTGCCAGCAGTGAAGGTCGGGCAGGGAACTATGGCTACACCTTC
CASSEGRAGNYGYTF
>TRBJ1-1|NA|TRBV7-2|NA
TGTGCCAGCAGCTCCCAGGGGCGTAAGACTGAAGCTTTCTTT
CASSSQGRKTEAFF
>TRBJ1-1|few|TRBV20-1|NA
TGCAGTGCTAGTATGAACACTGAAGCTTTCTTT
CSASMNTEAFF
>TRBJ2-7|NA|TRBV15|TRBD1
TGTGCCACCAGCACGGGAACAGGGGGGATATCCTACGAGCAGTACTTC
CATSTGTGGISYEQYF
>TRBJ1-2|NA|TRBV10-1|NA
TGCGCCAGCAGTGCCCAGGGCCGGTATGGCTACACCTTC
CASSAQGRYGYTF
>TRBJ2-1|NA|TRBV4-1|TRBD1
TGCGCCAGCAGCCAAGTAGCGGGACAGGGGGTGCTCAGTGAGCAGTTCTTC
CASSQVAGQGVLSEQFF